A single sample gave rise to the 10 T cell receptor beta chains below, sequenced in a study of blood T cell repertoires in COVID-19. Repertoires were generated with immunoSEQ multiplex PCR, while TCRdb's copy carries only in-frame clones and drops some. Counted here are approximately 39,000 clones, about 89% occurring once; the ten biggest clones make up less than 25%. Input material: peripheral blood. These receptors came from a man in his fifties or sixties with active or convalescent COVID-19.

This clone appeared a single time. The V gene is TRBV27, the J gene TRBJ2-1; D unclear. The germline V gene has CDR1 MNHEY and CDR2 SMNVEV (reference sequence). The CDR3 is 13 amino acids. Trimming removed 4 bases at V and 8 bases at J, with 12 bases between. The CDR3 bases are TGTGCCAGCAGTTCGACCAGTGAGGATGAGCAGTTCTTC. Its protein product is CASSSTSEDEQFF.

This clone was found a few times. This chain connects TRBV12-3 or TRBV12-4 to TRBJ2-1, with D uncertain. The CDR3 covers 12 residues. V lost 3 bases and J lost 12, with 12 bases in between. The CDR3 bases are TGTGCCAGCAGTTTCTCGTCTTCAGGGCAGTTCTTC. Translation gives CASSFSSSGQFF.

This chain joins TRBV2 and TRBJ1-4; D perhaps matches TRBD1 (6 bases). The germline V gene has CDR1 SNHLY and CDR2 FYNNEI. The ends were cut back, 8 bases at V and 5 bases at J, with 12 bases in the middle. The CDR3 has 13 amino acids. The CDR3 region has the DNA TGTGCCAGCTTGAGGGGGGGGAATGAAAAACTGTTTTTT. Translating gives CASLRGGNEKLFF.

The chain joins TRBV7-3 to TRBJ1-5, with unresolved D. Trimming pared 2 bases from V and 7 bases from J, leaving 9 bases between. Germline V gene data show CDR1 as SGHTA and CDR2 as FQGTGA. The CDR3 length is 13 residues. Written as DNA, the CDR3 is TGTGCCAGCAGCTTAGGGCTCGACCAGCCCCAGCATTTT. Amino acids: CASSLGLDQPQHF.

V is TRBV19 and J is TRBJ1-6; D possibly corresponds to TRBD1 (5 bases). Trimming shortened V by 2 bases and J by 1 base, and 6 bases separated the two germline ends. The CDR3 length is 15 residues. CDR1 LNHDA and CDR2 SQIVND come from the germline V gene (reference sequence). The CDR3 nucleotides are TGTGCCAGTAGTATACAGGGATCCTATAATTCACCCCTCCACTTT. Residues: CASSIQGSYNSPLHF.

The chain carries TRBV28 and TRBJ1-5, with 9 positions matching TRBD1. After removal of 8 bases from V and 0 bases from J, the junction contained 5 bases not matched to a gene. Germline loops: CDR1 MDHEN, CDR2 SYDVKM. This CDR3 comprises 15 residues. CDR3 bases: TGTGCCAGCGCCGGACAGGGGCATAGCAATCAGCCCCAGCATTTT. This gives the protein CASAGQGHSNQPQHF.

This clone is labeled as medium-sized. This sequence joins TRBV29-1 and TRBJ2-3, with TRBD2 matching 13 bases. Germline V lookup: CDR1 SQVTM, CDR2 ANQGSEA. CDR3 size: 14 residues. V shed 6 bases and J 4 bases; nucleotides not matched to a gene: 4. In DNA form, the CDR3 reads TGCAGCGTAGCGACTAGCGGGAGGTCAGATACGCAGTATTTT. It yields the protein CSVATSGRSDTQYF.

The table lists this clone with a few counts. This sequence joins TRBV19 and TRBJ1-5, with 8 bases matching TRBD1. The junction had 4 bases not matched to a gene; V was cut back by 3 bases and J by 6 bases. Germline V gene data show CDR1 as LNHDA and CDR2 as SQIVND (reference sequence). This CDR3 contains 14 residues. The CDR3 sequence is CASSMTGEIQPQHF. CDR3 in DNA: TGTGCCAGTAGTATGACAGGGGAAATTCAGCCCCAGCATTTT.

This clone occurred a few times. DNA for the CDR3: TGCGCCAGCAGCCAATTGAACCCCGGGTGGGCCCAGTACTTC. Translated: CASSQLNPGWAQYF. V gene TRBV4-1 combines with J gene TRBJ2-5, with D uncertain. The CDR3 length is 14 residues. In germline, CDR1 is MGHRA, CDR2 YSYEKL. V lost 2 bases, J lost 9 bases, and 16 bases lay in between.

This rearrangement joins TRBV28 to TRBJ1-4, with a possible D match to TRBD1 (6 bases). Germline assignment: CDR1 MDHEN and CDR2 SYDVKM. Trimming cost V 0 bases and J 7 bases, with 21 bases left between them. The CDR3 runs to 18 residues. The CDR3 sequence is CASSLWRRGGGSGEKLFF. In DNA, the CDR3 is TGTGCCAGCAGTTTATGGAGGAGAGGGGGTGGGAGTGGTGAAAAACTGTTTTTT.